This T cell receptor (beta chain) is from a study of cytomegalovirus exposure and HLA in healthy donors. Findings of the study overall: Among TCR beta chains, those listed as cytomegalovirus-associated numbered around 160.

The CDR3 has 15 residues. V lost 3 bases to trimming and J lost 2 bases; unmatched junction nucleotides: 4. From germline, CDR1 is MNHEY and CDR2 SMNVEV (reference sequence). Comment on this clone: Its antigen is as yet unknown.

Produced via immunoSEQ multiplex PCR; TCRdb's table is partial and in-frame only. The data contain 110,000 to 150,000 clones, 85% to 90% of them singletons. The source is a man aged 18 to 30 in good health and CMV-seronegative. The material sequenced was PBMCs. J is TRBJ2-5 and V is TRBV27, with 9 bases identical to TRBD2. The CDR3 region is CASSFVSGGQETQYF. In DNA, the CDR3 is TGTGCCAGCAGTTTTGTTAGCGGGGGTCAAGAGACCCAGTACTTC.